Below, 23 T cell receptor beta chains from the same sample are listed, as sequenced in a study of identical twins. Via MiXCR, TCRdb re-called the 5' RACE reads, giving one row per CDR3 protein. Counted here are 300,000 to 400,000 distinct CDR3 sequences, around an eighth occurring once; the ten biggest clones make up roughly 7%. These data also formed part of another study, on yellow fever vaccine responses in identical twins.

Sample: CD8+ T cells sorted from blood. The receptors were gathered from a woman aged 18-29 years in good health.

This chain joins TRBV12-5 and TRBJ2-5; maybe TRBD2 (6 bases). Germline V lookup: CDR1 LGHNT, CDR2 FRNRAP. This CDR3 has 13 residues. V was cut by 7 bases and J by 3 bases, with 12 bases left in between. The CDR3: CASDAGQEETQYF. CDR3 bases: TGTGCTAGTGACGCGGGGCAGGAAGAGACCCAGTACTTC.

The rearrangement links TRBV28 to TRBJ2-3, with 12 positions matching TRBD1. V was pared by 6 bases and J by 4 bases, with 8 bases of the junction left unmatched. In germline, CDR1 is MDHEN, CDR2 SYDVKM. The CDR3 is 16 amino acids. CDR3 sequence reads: CASSPPRDRGPDTQYF. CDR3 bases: TGTGCCAGCAGCCCTCCCCGGGACAGGGGGCCAGATACGCAGTATTTT.

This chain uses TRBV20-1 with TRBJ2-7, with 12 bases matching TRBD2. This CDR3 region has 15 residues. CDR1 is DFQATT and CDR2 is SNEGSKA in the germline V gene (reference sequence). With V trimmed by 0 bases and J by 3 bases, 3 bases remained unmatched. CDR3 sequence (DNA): TGCAGTGCTAGAGATCCGGGACTAGCGGGCTACGAGCAGTACTTC. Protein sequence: CSARDPGLAGYEQYF.

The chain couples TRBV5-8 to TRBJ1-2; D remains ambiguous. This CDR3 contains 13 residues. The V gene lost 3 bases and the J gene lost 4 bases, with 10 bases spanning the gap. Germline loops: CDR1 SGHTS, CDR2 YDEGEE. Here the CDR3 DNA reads TGTGCCAGCAGCTGGGTTGGAGGCTATGGCTACACCTTC. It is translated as CASSWVGGYGYTF.

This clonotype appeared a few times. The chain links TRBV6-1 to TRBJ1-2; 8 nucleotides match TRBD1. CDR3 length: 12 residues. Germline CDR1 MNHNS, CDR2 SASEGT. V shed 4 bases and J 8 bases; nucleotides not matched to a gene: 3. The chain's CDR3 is CASSGGQGGYTF. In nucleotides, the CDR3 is TGTGCCAGCAGTGGCGGACAGGGAGGCTACACCTTC.

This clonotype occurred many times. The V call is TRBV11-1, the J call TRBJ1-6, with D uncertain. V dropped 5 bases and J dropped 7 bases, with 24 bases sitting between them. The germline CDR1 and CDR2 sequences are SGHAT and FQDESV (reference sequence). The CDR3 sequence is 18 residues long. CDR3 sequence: CASSPVGRSRVGNSPLHF. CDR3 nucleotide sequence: TGTGCCAGCAGCCCGGTGGGCAGGTCCCGCGTGGGGAATTCACCCCTCCACTTT. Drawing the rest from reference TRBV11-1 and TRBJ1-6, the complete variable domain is EAEVAQSPRYKITEKSQAVAFWCDPISGHATLYWYRQILGQGPELLVQFQDESVVDDSQLPKDRFSAERLKGVDSTLKIQPAELGDSAMYLCASSPVGRSRVGNSPLHFGNGTRLTVT.

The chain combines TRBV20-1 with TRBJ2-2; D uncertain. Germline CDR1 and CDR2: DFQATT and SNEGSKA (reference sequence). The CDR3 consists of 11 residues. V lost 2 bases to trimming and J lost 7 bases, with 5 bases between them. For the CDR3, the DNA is TGCAGTGCTAGAAACGTCGGGGAGCTGTTTTTT. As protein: CSARNVGELFF.

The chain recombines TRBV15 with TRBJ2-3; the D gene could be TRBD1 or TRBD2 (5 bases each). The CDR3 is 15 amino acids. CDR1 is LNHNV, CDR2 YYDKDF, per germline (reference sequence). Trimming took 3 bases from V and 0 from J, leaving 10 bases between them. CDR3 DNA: TGTGCCACCAGCAGGGGGGATGTGAGCACAGATACGCAGTATTTT. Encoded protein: CATSRGDVSTDTQYF.

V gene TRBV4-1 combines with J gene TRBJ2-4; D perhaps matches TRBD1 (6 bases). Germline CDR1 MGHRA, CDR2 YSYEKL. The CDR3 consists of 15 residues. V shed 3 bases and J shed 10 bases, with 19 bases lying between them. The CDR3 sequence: CASSQERDNREIQYF. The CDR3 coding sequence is TGCGCCAGCAGCCAGGAAAGGGACAACAGGGAAATTCAGTACTTC.

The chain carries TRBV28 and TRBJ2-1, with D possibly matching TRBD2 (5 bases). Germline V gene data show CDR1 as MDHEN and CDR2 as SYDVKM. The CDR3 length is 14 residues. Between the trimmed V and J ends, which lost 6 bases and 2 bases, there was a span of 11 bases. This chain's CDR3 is CASSEDWAYNEQFF. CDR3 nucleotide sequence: TGTGCCAGCAGCGAGGACTGGGCCTACAATGAGCAGTTCTTC.

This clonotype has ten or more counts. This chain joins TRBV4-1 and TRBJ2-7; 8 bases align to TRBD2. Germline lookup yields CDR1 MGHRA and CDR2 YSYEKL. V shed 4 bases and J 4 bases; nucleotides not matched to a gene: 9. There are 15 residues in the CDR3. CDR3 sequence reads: CASSPSGLADYEQYV. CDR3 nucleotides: TGCGCCAGCAGCCCCTCCGGACTAGCAGATTACGAGCAGTACGTC.

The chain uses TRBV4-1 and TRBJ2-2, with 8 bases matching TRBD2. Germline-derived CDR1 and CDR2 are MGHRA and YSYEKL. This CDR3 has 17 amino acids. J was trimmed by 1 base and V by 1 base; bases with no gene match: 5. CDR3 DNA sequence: TGCGCCAGCAGCCAAGGACTAGCGTACAAGAACACCGGGGAGCTGTTTTTT. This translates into CASSQGLAYKNTGELFF.

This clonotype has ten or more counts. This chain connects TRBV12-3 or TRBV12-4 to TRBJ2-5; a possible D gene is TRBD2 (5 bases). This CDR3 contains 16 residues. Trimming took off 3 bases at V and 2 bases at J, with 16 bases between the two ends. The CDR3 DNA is TGTGCCAGCAGTTTTCCCGGCCCGAGAGGGCAAGAGACCCAGTACTTC. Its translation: CASSFPGPRGQETQYF.

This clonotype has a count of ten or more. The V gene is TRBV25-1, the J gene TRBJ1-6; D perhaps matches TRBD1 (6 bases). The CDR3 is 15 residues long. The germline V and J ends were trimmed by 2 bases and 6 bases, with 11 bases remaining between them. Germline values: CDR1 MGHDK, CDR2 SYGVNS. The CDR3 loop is CASSEPGQSNSPLHF. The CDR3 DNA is TGTGCCAGCAGTGAACCGGGACAAAGTAATTCACCCCTCCACTTT.

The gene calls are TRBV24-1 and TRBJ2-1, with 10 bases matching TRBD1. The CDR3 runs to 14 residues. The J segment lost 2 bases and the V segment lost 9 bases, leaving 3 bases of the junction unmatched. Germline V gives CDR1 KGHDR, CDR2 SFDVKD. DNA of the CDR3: TGTGCCACCCAGACAGGGGGCACCTACAATGAGCAGTTCTTC. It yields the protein CATQTGGTYNEQFF.

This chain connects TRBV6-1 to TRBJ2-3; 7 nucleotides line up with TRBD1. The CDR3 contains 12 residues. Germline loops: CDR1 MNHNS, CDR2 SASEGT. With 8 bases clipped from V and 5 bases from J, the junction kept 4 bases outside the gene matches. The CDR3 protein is CASAQGRDTQYF. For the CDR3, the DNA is TGTGCCAGCGCACAGGGGCGAGATACGCAGTATTTT.

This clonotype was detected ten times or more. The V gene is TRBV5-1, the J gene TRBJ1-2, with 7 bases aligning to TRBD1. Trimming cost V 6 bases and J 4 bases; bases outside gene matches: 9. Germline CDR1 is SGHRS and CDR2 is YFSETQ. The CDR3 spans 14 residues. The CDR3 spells CASTEGANFYGYTF. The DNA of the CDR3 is TGCGCCAGCACAGAGGGGGCTAATTTCTATGGCTACACCTTC.

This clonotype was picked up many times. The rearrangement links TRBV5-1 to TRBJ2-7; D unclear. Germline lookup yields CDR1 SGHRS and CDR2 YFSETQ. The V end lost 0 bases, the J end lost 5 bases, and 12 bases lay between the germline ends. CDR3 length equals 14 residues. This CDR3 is CASSLVGSGDEQYF. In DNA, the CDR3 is TGCGCCAGCAGCTTGGTTGGCAGTGGGGACGAGCAGTACTTC.

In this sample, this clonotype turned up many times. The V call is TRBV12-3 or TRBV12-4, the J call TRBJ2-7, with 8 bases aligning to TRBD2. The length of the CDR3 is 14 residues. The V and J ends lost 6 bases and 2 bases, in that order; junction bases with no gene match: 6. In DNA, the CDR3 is TGTGCCAGCAGCCGAGCGGGAGTGACCTACGAGCAGTACTTC. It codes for CASSRAGVTYEQYF.

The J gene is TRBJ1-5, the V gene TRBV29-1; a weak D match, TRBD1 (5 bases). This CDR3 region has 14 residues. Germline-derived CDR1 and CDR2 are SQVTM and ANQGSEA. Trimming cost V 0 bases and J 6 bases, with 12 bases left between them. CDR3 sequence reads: CSVEDRGVGQPQHF. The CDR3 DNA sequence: TGCAGCGTTGAAGATCGGGGGGTAGGTCAGCCCCAGCATTTT.

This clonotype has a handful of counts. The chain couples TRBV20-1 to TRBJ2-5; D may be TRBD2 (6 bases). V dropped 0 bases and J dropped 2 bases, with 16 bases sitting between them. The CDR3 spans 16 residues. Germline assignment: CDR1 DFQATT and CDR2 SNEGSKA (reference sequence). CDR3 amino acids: CSARDPEGNTQETQYF. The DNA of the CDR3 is TGCAGTGCTAGAGATCCGGAGGGAAACACACAAGAGACCCAGTACTTC.

CDR3 protein: CASSFPRGMWTEAFF. The CDR3, as DNA: TGTGCCAGCAGTTTCCCCAGGGGGATGTGGACTGAAGCTTTCTTT. The J gene is TRBJ1-1, the V gene TRBV12-3 or TRBV12-4, with TRBD1 identical over 7 bases. CDR3 length: 15 amino acids. V trimming: 3 bases; J trimming: 5 bases; junction bases outside the gene matches: 9.

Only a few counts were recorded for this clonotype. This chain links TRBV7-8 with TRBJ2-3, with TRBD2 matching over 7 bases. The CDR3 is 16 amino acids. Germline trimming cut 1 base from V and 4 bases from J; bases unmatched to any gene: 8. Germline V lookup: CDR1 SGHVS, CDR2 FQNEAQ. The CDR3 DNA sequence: TGTGCCAGCAGCTTAGGTAGTTGGACTAGTCCAGATACGCAGTATTTT. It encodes CASSLGSWTSPDTQYF.